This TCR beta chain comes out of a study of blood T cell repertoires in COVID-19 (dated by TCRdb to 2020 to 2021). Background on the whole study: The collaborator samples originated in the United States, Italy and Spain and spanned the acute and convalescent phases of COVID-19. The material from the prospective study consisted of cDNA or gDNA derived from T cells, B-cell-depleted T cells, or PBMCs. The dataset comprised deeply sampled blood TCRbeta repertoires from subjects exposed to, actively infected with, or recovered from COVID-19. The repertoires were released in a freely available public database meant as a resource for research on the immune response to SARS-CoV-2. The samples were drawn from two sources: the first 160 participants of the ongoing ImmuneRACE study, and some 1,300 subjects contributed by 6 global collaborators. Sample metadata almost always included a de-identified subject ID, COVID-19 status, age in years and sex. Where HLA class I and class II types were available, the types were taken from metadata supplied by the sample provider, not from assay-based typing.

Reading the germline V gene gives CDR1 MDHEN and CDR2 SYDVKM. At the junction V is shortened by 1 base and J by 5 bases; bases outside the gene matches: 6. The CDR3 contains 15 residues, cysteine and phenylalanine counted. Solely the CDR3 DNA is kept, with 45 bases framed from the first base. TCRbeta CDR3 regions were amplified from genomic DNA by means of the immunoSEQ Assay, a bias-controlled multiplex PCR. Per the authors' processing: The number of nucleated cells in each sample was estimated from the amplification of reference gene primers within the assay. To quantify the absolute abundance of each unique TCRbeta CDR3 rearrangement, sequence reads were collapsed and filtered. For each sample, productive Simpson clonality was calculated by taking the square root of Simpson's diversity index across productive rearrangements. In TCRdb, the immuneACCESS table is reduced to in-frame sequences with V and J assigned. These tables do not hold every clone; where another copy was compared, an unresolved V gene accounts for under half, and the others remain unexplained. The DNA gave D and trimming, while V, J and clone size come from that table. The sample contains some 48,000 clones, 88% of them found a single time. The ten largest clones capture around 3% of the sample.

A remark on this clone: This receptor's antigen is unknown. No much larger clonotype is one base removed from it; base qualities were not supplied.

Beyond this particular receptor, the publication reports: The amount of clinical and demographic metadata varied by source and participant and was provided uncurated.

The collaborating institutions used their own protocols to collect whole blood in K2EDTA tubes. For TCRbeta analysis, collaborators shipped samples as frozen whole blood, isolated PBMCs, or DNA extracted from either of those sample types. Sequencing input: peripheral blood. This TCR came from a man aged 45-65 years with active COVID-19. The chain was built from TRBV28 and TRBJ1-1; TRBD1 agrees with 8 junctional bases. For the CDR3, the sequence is CASSLSGGRHTEAFF. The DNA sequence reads TGTGCCAGCAGTTTATCAGGGGGCAGGCATACTGAAGCTTTCTTT.